The 26 T cell receptor beta chains below all came from one sample that was sequenced in a study of shared clonotypes between healthy human individuals. Sequenced by immunoSEQ multiplex PCR; TCRdb stores in-frame clones only, minus some. The sample holds about 2.4 million clones, approximately 92% seen once. Sequencing input: naive CD4+ T cells sorted from blood. Described subset: CD45RA+ positively selected. The receptors shown here come from a man between 18 and 29 years old in good health.

The rearrangement joins TRBV7-9 to TRBJ2-7; the match to TRBD2 covers 7 bases. J gave up 4 bases and V 1 base, and 10 bases lay outside the gene matches. CDR1 and CDR2 (germline): SEHNR, FQNEAQ (reference sequence). The CDR3 sequence is 16 residues long. The CDR3 loop is CASSLGLAILGYEQYF. For the CDR3, the DNA is TGTGCCAGCAGCTTAGGACTAGCAATTTTAGGATACGAGCAGTACTTC.

The CDR3 DNA reads TGTGCCAGCAGCCGGACTAGCGGGAGCCCGTTCGAGCAGTACTTC. It encodes CASSRTSGSPFEQYF. This rearrangement joins TRBV9 to TRBJ2-7; 13 positions match TRBD2. V was clipped by 4 bases and J by 6 bases; unmatched bases: 7. The CDR3 totals 15 residues. Germline CDR1 and CDR2: SGDLS and YYNGEE.

This clone was found once. CDR3: CASSVESRTGPYGYTF. The CDR3 nucleotides read TGTGCCAGCAGCGTAGAATCCCGGACAGGGCCCTATGGCTACACCTTC. The chain has TRBV9 and TRBJ1-2, with 8 nucleotides matching TRBD1. The CDR3 extends over 16 amino acids. Germline V CDR1 and CDR2: SGDLS, YYNGEE. V trimming: 0 bases; J trimming: 4 bases; junction bases outside the gene matches: 8.

The chain employs TRBV6-5 and TRBJ1-5; tentatively, D is TRBD1 (6 bases). The CDR3 is made up of 14 amino acids. In germline, CDR1 is MNHEY, CDR2 SVGAGI. Trimming took off 5 bases at V and 2 bases at J, with 10 bases between the two ends. CDR3 sequence: CASSPQGGNQPQHF. DNA for the CDR3: TGTGCCAGCAGTCCACAGGGAGGCAATCAGCCCCAGCATTTT.

This clone was counted a single time. This chain links TRBV5-1 with TRBJ2-3; no reliable D call. Germline-derived CDR1 and CDR2 are SGHRS and YFSETQ. The ends were cut back, 0 bases at V and 8 bases at J, with 13 bases in the middle. The CDR3 has 14 amino acids. CDR3 in amino acids: CASSLAGVPSTQYF. The CDR3, as DNA: TGCGCCAGCAGCTTGGCTGGGGTTCCCAGTACGCAGTATTTT.

V gene TRBV4-1 combines with J gene TRBJ2-1, with TRBD2 matching 16 bases. From germline, CDR1 is MGHRA and CDR2 YSYEKL. V shed 0 bases, J shed 5 bases, and the junction held 4 bases outside the gene matches. There are 18 residues in the CDR3. The CDR3 loop reads CASSQDAGTSGRDNEQFF. The CDR3 DNA follows: TGCGCCAGCAGCCAAGATGCCGGGACTAGCGGGAGGGACAATGAGCAGTTCTTC.

The genes are TRBV7-3 and TRBJ2-3, with 8 bases fitting TRBD1. Trimming cost V 4 bases and J 2 bases; bases outside gene matches: 5. This CDR3 is 15 amino acids long. CDR1 and CDR2 from the germline V gene are SGHTA and FQGTGA. The CDR3 DNA follows: TGTGCCAGCAGCTCAGGACAGGGAGCCACAGATACGCAGTATTTT. Residues: CASSSGQGATDTQYF.

This sequence joins TRBV28 and TRBJ2-2, with D uncertain. Trimming took 10 bases from V and 0 from J, leaving 12 bases between them. The germline CDR1 and CDR2 sequences are MDHEN and SYDVKM. This CDR3 is 14 amino acids long. In nucleotides, the CDR3 is TGTGCCACTACGGACGCCGCGAACACCGGGGAGCTGTTTTTT. Translation gives CATTDAANTGELFF.

The CDR3 coding sequence is TGTGCCAGCAGCCCAACGGGGGGCAAGCAAGATACGCAGTATTTT. This translates into CASSPTGGKQDTQYF. The chain recombines TRBV7-9 with TRBJ2-3; weak D call: TRBD2 (7 bases). The CDR3 has 15 amino acids. Germline-derived CDR1 and CDR2 are SEHNR and FQNEAQ (reference sequence). Trimming took 5 bases from V and 5 from J, leaving 17 bases between them.

This clone was found once. Other DNA sequences of this sample code for an identical CDR3. The rearrangement links TRBV30 to TRBJ1-5; D is ambiguous. The length of the CDR3 is 12 residues. The V gene lost 1 base and the J gene lost 4 bases, with 5 bases spanning the gap. CDR1 and CDR2 from the germline V gene are GTSNPN and SVGIG (reference sequence). The CDR3 loop reads CAWSGSNQPQHF. In nucleotides, the CDR3 is TGTGCCTGGAGTGGAAGTAATCAGCCCCAGCATTTT.

The V and J genes are TRBV9 and TRBJ1-5; no definite D call. The CDR3 runs to 12 residues. Per the germline V gene, CDR1 is SGDLS and CDR2 is YYNGEE. The V end was cut by 0 bases, the J end by 9 bases, with 7 bases between. The CDR3 DNA reads as TGTGCCAGCAGCGTAGAAGTAGGGCCCCAGCATTTT. As protein: CASSVEVGPQHF.

This clone was observed once. V usage is TRBV6-1 and J usage is TRBJ1-6, with D perhaps matching TRBD1 (6 bases). Germline V lookup: CDR1 MNHNS, CDR2 SASEGT. The V end lost 7 bases, the J end lost 5 bases, and 12 bases lay between the germline ends. The CDR3 spans 14 residues. The CDR3 spells CASIRGHDNSPLHF. CDR3 nucleotides: TGTGCCAGCATCAGGGGCCACGATAATTCACCCCTCCACTTT.

The chain joins TRBV7-2 to TRBJ2-7; 9 bases align to TRBD2. Germline trimming cut 5 bases from V and 2 bases from J; bases unmatched to any gene: 10. The CDR3 has 16 residues. Germline V gene lookup returns CDR1 SGHTA and CDR2 FQGNSA. DNA of the CDR3: TGTGCCAGCAGCCGTCACGGGGCGGGAGGGACCTACGAGCAGTACTTC. This translates into CASSRHGAGGTYEQYF.

The chain has TRBV29-1 and TRBJ2-5; D call uncertain. The J call may be incorrect, as the DNA end agrees better with TRBJ2-7. The CDR3 sequence is 11 residues long. CDR1 and CDR2 from the germline V gene are SQVTM and ANQGSEA. CDR3 in amino acids: CSVEAGYEQYF. In nucleotides, the CDR3 is TGCAGCGTTGAGGCAGGCTACGAGCAGTACTTC.

This chain uses TRBV11-2 with TRBJ2-7; the match to TRBD2 covers 9 bases. The CDR3 has 17 residues. CDR1 SGHAT and CDR2 FQNNGV come from the germline V gene. The trim removed 3 bases at V and 2 bases at J, leaving 11 bases unmatched. CDR3 nucleotide sequence: TGTGCCAGCAGCTTCACCGGGGGAGCGGGAGGCGCCTACGAGCAGTACTTC. It encodes CASSFTGGAGGAYEQYF.

This sequence joins TRBV12-5 and TRBJ1-3, with a weak D call TRBD1 (6 bases). V was trimmed by 0 bases and J by 0 bases, leaving 15 bases between them. This CDR3 spans 18 amino acids. CDR1 LGHNT and CDR2 FRNRAP come from the germline V gene. CDR3 coding DNA: TGTGCTAGTGGTTTGGTACCGAAGGACAGCACCTCTGGAAACACCATATATTTT. This sequence encodes CASGLVPKDSTSGNTIYF.

This rearrangement joins TRBV28 to TRBJ1-3; D not resolved. Between the trimmed V and J ends, which lost 11 bases and 4 bases, there was a span of 18 bases. This CDR3 spans 14 amino acids. The germline CDR1 and CDR2 sequences are MDHEN and SYDVKM. In DNA, the CDR3 is TGTGCCTCCTCCGCTCGGACCTTGGGAAACACCATATATTTT. Its protein product is CASSARTLGNTIYF.

This chain uses TRBV5-6 with TRBJ1-4; the match to TRBD1 covers 7 bases. This CDR3 region has 14 residues. The germline V gene has CDR1 SGHDT and CDR2 YYEEEE. V shed 4 bases and J 3 bases; nucleotides not matched to a gene: 3. CDR3 coding DNA: TGTGCCAGCAGCCGGGGGACAGCTAATGAAAAACTGTTTTTT. As protein: CASSRGTANEKLFF.

The gene calls are TRBV2 and TRBJ2-5; D unresolved. CDR1 is SNHLY, CDR2 FYNNEI, per germline. The CDR3 runs 14 residues. Trimming took 1 base from V and 9 from J, leaving 15 bases between them. The CDR3 DNA follows: TGTGCCAGCAGTGAAGAGGTTAAAAGGATGCCCCAGTACTTC. It is translated as CASSEEVKRMPQYF.

The rearrangement uses TRBV7-2 and TRBJ1-1; 7 bases agree with TRBD1. V shed 1 base and J 3 bases; nucleotides not matched to a gene: 5. Germline lookup yields CDR1 SGHTA and CDR2 FQGNSA. The CDR3 contains 15 residues. The DNA of the CDR3 is TGTGCCAGCAGCTTAGAGACAGGGCGCCACACTGAAGCTTTCTTT. Residues: CASSLETGRHTEAFF.

This rearrangement joins TRBV5-4 to TRBJ2-3; 10 bases are shared with TRBD2. The CDR3 length is 17 residues. The germline V gene encodes CDR1 SGHNT and CDR2 YYREEE (reference sequence). The V segment lost 0 bases and the J segment 1 base; nucleotides outside the gene matches: 5. CDR3 in DNA: TGTGCCAGCAGCTTGGTGTGGCTAGCGGGAGGCACAGATACGCAGTATTTT. It encodes CASSLVWLAGGTDTQYF. The complete variable domain, with remaining parts taken from reference TRBV5-4 and TRBJ2-3, reads ETGVTQSPTHLIKTRGQQVTLRCSSQSGHNTVSWYQQALGQGPQFIFQYYREEENGRGNFPPRFSGLQFPNYSSELNVNALELDDSALYLCASSLVWLAGGTDTQYFGPGTRLTVL.

In regard to this clone: Other DNA sequences in the sample encode the same CDR3. This sequence joins TRBV5-4 and TRBJ2-5; 7 nucleotides align to TRBD2. Germline assignment: CDR1 SGHNT and CDR2 YYREEE (reference sequence). The CDR3 is 15 amino acids. The junction had 6 bases not matched to a gene; V was cut back by 0 bases and J by 4 bases. CDR3 loop: CASSLEGGRLETQYF. The CDR3 DNA reads TGTGCCAGCAGCTTGGAGGGAGGGCGGTTAGAGACCCAGTACTTC.

This chain connects TRBV2 to TRBJ1-5; D not certain. The CDR3 runs to 16 residues. Deletions cut 4 bases from V and 7 bases from J, with 20 bases between. Germline V gene sequence: CDR1 SNHLY, CDR2 FYNNEI. CDR3 loop: CASSGATGLREQPQHF. The CDR3 DNA reads TGTGCCAGCAGTGGAGCGACGGGTCTGAGGGAACAGCCCCAGCATTTT.

In its sample, this clone was seen once. V and J are TRBV5-1 and TRBJ2-3; D unclear. The CDR3 runs 14 residues. V was trimmed by 4 bases and J by 1 base, leaving 10 bases between them. Germline V gene data show CDR1 as SGHRS and CDR2 as YFSETQ. CDR3 in amino acids: CASSTQPGTDTQYF. DNA for the CDR3: TGCGCCAGCAGCACCCAGCCCGGCACAGATACGCAGTATTTT.

This rearrangement joins TRBV7-6 to TRBJ2-7; the match to TRBD2 covers 14 bases. Germline CDR1 is SGHVS and CDR2 is FNYEAQ. This CDR3 comprises 15 residues. V was pared by 5 bases and J by 3 bases, with 3 bases of the junction left unmatched. CDR3 nucleotides: TGTGCCAGCAGCCGGACTAGCGGGGGGATCTACGAGCAGTACTTC. Its protein is CASSRTSGGIYEQYF.

The rearrangement joins TRBV30 to TRBJ2-5, with 8 positions matching TRBD2. Germline V gives CDR1 GTSNPN, CDR2 SVGIG (reference sequence). The CDR3 runs 14 residues. V lost 7 bases and J lost 5; bases outside the gene matches: 12. CDR3 protein: CASGRRGAVETQYF. The CDR3 DNA is TGTGCCTCCGGTCGGCGGGGGGCCGTGGAGACCCAGTACTTC.